This is a list of T cell receptor beta chains from one sample in a study of blood T cells in healthy people across ages. TCRdb independently ran MiXCR on the 5' RACE reads; one entry per CDR3 protein. The sample holds 600,000 or so distinct CDR3 sequences; 21% are singletons and the top ten take more than 3%. The specimen was blood. These receptors were collected from a man between 65 and 85 years old in good health. Both conserved end residues are trimmed from each CDR3. The D gene is left open where the match is weak.

cdr3_aa | v_call | d_call
ASSQDAGTGSGSKNAKNIQY | TRBV4-3 | TRBD1
ASSPPSQRENEQF | TRBV7-7 | TRBD2
ASSLGQRGGYT | TRBV12-3/TRBV12-4 | NA
SALGQGRGNTIY | TRBV20-1 | TRBD1
ASSEAPGGYEQY | TRBV6-1 | TRBD1
ASSLTSGIFM | TRBV3-1 | TRBD2
SARDSRLSSYNEQF | TRBV20-1 | NA
ASSPGLAGGSYGYT | TRBV18 | NA
SVAEQTNTEAF | TRBV29-1 | NA
ASSLIHEQF | TRBV5-1 | NA
ASSVENYQETQY | TRBV9 | NA
SVVPGGANVLT | TRBV29-1 | NA
ASSPTGQTNDYTEAF | TRBV18 | NA
ASSPMMNNTYDQY | TRBV5-1 | NA
ASSRAAISSTQY | TRBV21-1 | NA
ASSLSSGTPKNIQY | TRBV5-6 | TRBD2
ASSFRTSDTGELF | TRBV11-1 | TRBD2
ASRERASGSEQY | TRBV2 | TRBD2
ASSLALGEQY | TRBV7-8 | NA
ASNTDGSKTQY | TRBV12-3/TRBV12-4 | NA
SPSGDPYNEQF | TRBV20-1 | TRBD2
SVDGGPLGETQY | TRBV29-1 | NA
ASSHLAVSSYNEQF | TRBV14 | NA
ASSPMGQGYGYGYT | TRBV7-8 | TRBD1
ASTSGTSGRRYNEQF | TRBV6-1 | TRBD2
ASSDGLADSSYEQY | TRBV12-3/TRBV12-4 | TRBD2
ASSHIGTSGSRDTQY | TRBV4-1 | TRBD2
AFPQPTGDTDTQY | TRBV7-7 | TRBD1
ASSYQGYAYT | TRBV25-1 | NA